This TCR beta chain was sequenced in a study of OX40 agonist ivuxolimab in advanced cancers. Libraries were prepared by immunoSEQ multiplex PCR; TCRdb keeps only in-frame clonotypes and omits some of them. The sample holds fewer than 35,000 clones, over 60% seen once. The TCR was taken from an adult with an advanced solid tumor such as melanoma, head and neck, liver or kidney cancer. This sample comprised CD4+ or CD8+ T cells sorted from blood, obtained in a trial of the OX40 agonist ivuxolimab.

The CDR3 is CASSVTVGETQYF. DNA of the CDR3: TGCGCCAGCAGTGTGACGGTGGGAGAGACCCAGTACTTC. This chain joins TRBV10-1 and TRBJ2-5; the D is unclear. The germline gives CDR1 WNHNN, CDR2 SYGVQD (reference sequence). This CDR3 has 13 residues. V lost 4 bases to trimming and J lost 4 bases, with 10 bases between them.